This is a list of T cell receptor beta chains from one sample in a study of OX40 agonist ivuxolimab in advanced cancers. Sequenced by immunoSEQ multiplex PCR; TCRdb stores in-frame clones only, minus some. The table shows approximately 70,000 clones, with 70% to 90% occurring only once. The material sequenced was CD4+ or CD8+ T cells sorted from blood, taken in a trial of the OX40 agonist ivuxolimab. These receptor sequences come from an adult with an advanced solid tumor such as melanoma, head and neck, liver or kidney cancer. CDR3s include the opening cysteine and the closing phenylalanine or tryptophan. The order of the fields is D gene, V gene, J gene, clone size, CDR3 DNA, CDR3 protein. A D gene is named only where the DNA matches it firmly. Rows may omit the clone size; those that give it use once, few, many or a size class.

D gene: TRBD1
V gene: TRBV11-2
J gene: TRBJ1-1
clone size: -
CDR3 DNA: TGTGCCAGCAGCATTGTGGGACAGGCTAACACTGAAGCTTTCTTT
CDR3 protein: CASSIVGQANTEAFF

D gene: -
V gene: TRBV6-6
J gene: TRBJ1-4
clone size: -
CDR3 DNA: TGTGCCAGCAGTAAACAGGGAAGAAATGAAAAACTGTTTTTT
CDR3 protein: CASSKQGRNEKLFF

D gene: -
V gene: TRBV2
J gene: TRBJ2-2
clone size: -
CDR3 DNA: TGTGCCAGCAGTGAAGAGGCAGGGGTGGCCGGGGAGCTGTTTTTT
CDR3 protein: CASSEEAGVAGELFF

D gene: -
V gene: TRBV10-3
J gene: TRBJ1-2
clone size: -
CDR3 DNA: TGTGCCATCAGTGAGACAGCGGGGGTAGGGGATGGCTACACCTTC
CDR3 protein: CAISETAGVGDGYTF

D gene: -
V gene: TRBV7-3
J gene: TRBJ2-3
clone size: -
CDR3 DNA: TGTGCCAGCAGCTCACACCGGGGAGATACGCAGTATTTT
CDR3 protein: CASSSHRGDTQYF

D gene: -
V gene: TRBV4-1
J gene: TRBJ2-7
clone size: -
CDR3 DNA: TGCGCCAGCAGCCTCTCCGCCGGGCAGTCCTACGAGCAGTACTTC
CDR3 protein: CASSLSAGQSYEQYF

D gene: -
V gene: TRBV14
J gene: TRBJ2-7
clone size: -
CDR3 DNA: TGTGCCAGCAGCCACTTAGGGCACTACGAGCAGTACTTC
CDR3 protein: CASSHLGHYEQYF

D gene: TRBD1
V gene: TRBV18
J gene: TRBJ2-5
clone size: -
CDR3 DNA: TGTGCCAGCTCACCGACCACGACAGGGGGAGAGACCCAGTACTTC
CDR3 protein: CASSPTTTGGETQYF

D gene: TRBD2
V gene: TRBV15
J gene: TRBJ2-5
clone size: -
CDR3 DNA: TGTGCCACCAGCAGAGGATCCGGGACTAGCGGCCAAGAGACCCAGTACTTC
CDR3 protein: CATSRGSGTSGQETQYF

D gene: -
V gene: TRBV2
J gene: TRBJ1-4
clone size: -
CDR3 DNA: TGTGCCAGCAGGATAGACGTTACTAGTGAAAAACTGTTTTTT
CDR3 protein: CASRIDVTSEKLFF

D gene: TRBD2
V gene: TRBV6-6
J gene: TRBJ2-6
clone size: -
CDR3 DNA: TGTGCCAGCAGTTACGGGACTACAATCGGGGCCAACGCCCTGACTTTC
CDR3 protein: CASSYGTTIGANALTF

D gene: -
V gene: TRBV18
J gene: TRBJ1-6
clone size: -
CDR3 DNA: TGTGCCAGCTCACCGAGAGGTCACGGACCAACCTATAATTCACCCCTCCACTTT
CDR3 protein: CASSPRGHGPTYNSPLHF

D gene: -
V gene: TRBV5-4
J gene: TRBJ2-2
clone size: -
CDR3 DNA: TGTGCCAGCAGCCCCCGGGCGGGGAGCAACACCGGGGAGCTGTTTTTT
CDR3 protein: CASSPRAGSNTGELFF

D gene: -
V gene: TRBV6-5
J gene: TRBJ1-2
clone size: -
CDR3 DNA: TGTGCCAGCAGTTACGACTTGCACAGTTCTGGCTACACCTTC
CDR3 protein: CASSYDLHSSGYTF

D gene: -
V gene: TRBV5-3
J gene: TRBJ2-1
clone size: -
CDR3 DNA: TGTGCCAGACACAATGAGCAGTTCTTC
CDR3 protein: CARHNEQFF

D gene: -
V gene: TRBV7-2
J gene: TRBJ1-5
clone size: -
CDR3 DNA: TGTGCCAGCAGCGGACAGCGGGGGTCCGGGATAGCCAATCAGCCCCAGCATTTT
CDR3 protein: CASSGQRGSGIANQPQHF

D gene: TRBD2
V gene: TRBV18
J gene: TRBJ2-5
clone size: few
CDR3 DNA: TGTGCCAGCTCACCGACTAGCGGGGGGGCATCGAAGACCCAGTACTTC
CDR3 protein: CASSPTSGGASKTQYF

D gene: TRBD2
V gene: TRBV5-1
J gene: TRBJ2-3
clone size: -
CDR3 DNA: TGCGCCAGCAGCTTGGATCGAGCGGGAGCGACAGATACGCAGTATTTT
CDR3 protein: CASSLDRAGATDTQYF

D gene: -
V gene: TRBV19
J gene: TRBJ2-3
clone size: -
CDR3 DNA: TGTGCCAGTAGTATCCTACGGGGGGCGGCAGATACGCAGTATTTT
CDR3 protein: CASSILRGAADTQYF

D gene: TRBD1
V gene: TRBV4-3
J gene: TRBJ2-5
clone size: -
CDR3 DNA: TGCGCCAGCAGCCAAGGGACAGGGGGCGTCGAGACCCAGTACTTC
CDR3 protein: CASSQGTGGVETQYF

D gene: -
V gene: TRBV20-1
J gene: TRBJ1-1
clone size: -
CDR3 DNA: TGCAGTGCTAGGCGCCAGGAGGGAGCTTTCTTT
CDR3 protein: CSARRQEGAFF

D gene: TRBD2
V gene: TRBV29-1
J gene: TRBJ2-7
clone size: -
CDR3 DNA: TGCAGCGCAGCGGGACCCTCCTACGAGCAGTACTTC
CDR3 protein: CSAAGPSYEQYF

D gene: -
V gene: TRBV7-8
J gene: TRBJ2-3
clone size: -
CDR3 DNA: TGTGCCAGCGGTTTTGGACAGCTAATGGATACGCAGTATTTT
CDR3 protein: CASGFGQLMDTQYF

D gene: TRBD1
V gene: TRBV5-1
J gene: TRBJ2-3
clone size: -
CDR3 DNA: TGCGCCAGCAGCCTGACAGGGAACACAGATACGCAGTATTTT
CDR3 protein: CASSLTGNTDTQYF

D gene: TRBD1
V gene: TRBV28
J gene: TRBJ1-2
clone size: -
CDR3 DNA: TGTGCCAGCAGTTCCGGGACAGGAGACTATGGCTACACCTTC
CDR3 protein: CASSSGTGDYGYTF

D gene: -
V gene: TRBV6-5
J gene: TRBJ2-1
clone size: -
CDR3 DNA: TGTGCCAGCAATGAGCAGTTCTTC
CDR3 protein: CASNEQFF

D gene: -
V gene: TRBV20-1
J gene: TRBJ2-7
clone size: -
CDR3 DNA: TGCAGTGCTTTGAGGGGCTACGAGCAGTACTTC
CDR3 protein: CSALRGYEQYF

D gene: -
V gene: TRBV27
J gene: TRBJ2-7
clone size: -
CDR3 DNA: TGTGCCAGCGGAGGGGACAGCTCCTACGAGCAGTACTTC
CDR3 protein: CASGGDSSYEQYF

D gene: TRBD1
V gene: TRBV27
J gene: TRBJ1-2
clone size: -
CDR3 DNA: TGTGCCAGCAGGAGAACAGGGGGCTCTGGCTACACCTTC
CDR3 protein: CASRRTGGSGYTF

D gene: TRBD2
V gene: TRBV7-2
J gene: TRBJ2-2
clone size: -
CDR3 DNA: TGTGCCAGCAGCTCGGGGGGGCTGGACACCGGGGAGCTGTTTTTT
CDR3 protein: CASSSGGLDTGELFF

D gene: -
V gene: TRBV11-2
J gene: TRBJ1-1
clone size: -
CDR3 DNA: TGTGCCAGCAGCTTAGCTCAGGGCGTCGCTTTCTTT
CDR3 protein: CASSLAQGVAFF

D gene: -
V gene: TRBV5-8
J gene: TRBJ2-3
clone size: -
CDR3 DNA: TGTGCCAGCAGCGGGGGCGTAGCTTCAGATACGCAGTATTTT
CDR3 protein: CASSGGVASDTQYF

D gene: -
V gene: TRBV5-1
J gene: TRBJ1-3
clone size: once
CDR3 DNA: TGCGCCAGCAGCTTGGCCCCGGGGCTTGGAAACACCATATATTTT
CDR3 protein: CASSLAPGLGNTIYF

D gene: -
V gene: TRBV7-8
J gene: TRBJ2-7
clone size: -
CDR3 DNA: TGTGCCAGCCTAATGGGACAAGGAGCCTACGAGCAGTACTTC
CDR3 protein: CASLMGQGAYEQYF

D gene: -
V gene: TRBV30
J gene: TRBJ2-7
clone size: -
CDR3 DNA: TGTGCCTGGAGAACACTCGGGGGACGCTACGAGCAGTACTTC
CDR3 protein: CAWRTLGGRYEQYF

D gene: TRBD2
V gene: TRBV4-1
J gene: TRBJ2-1
clone size: -
CDR3 DNA: TGCGCCAGCAGCCAGCAACTAGCGAGCTCCTACAATGAGCAGTTCTTC
CDR3 protein: CASSQQLASSYNEQFF

D gene: TRBD2
V gene: TRBV6-6
J gene: TRBJ2-3
clone size: -
CDR3 DNA: TGTGCCAGCAGTCAGACTAGCGGGACGAATACGCAGTATTTT
CDR3 protein: CASSQTSGTNTQYF

D gene: TRBD1
V gene: TRBV5-6
J gene: TRBJ2-1
clone size: -
CDR3 DNA: TGTGCCAGCAGCAGGGGGCCGAGGAATGAGCAGTTCTTC
CDR3 protein: CASSRGPRNEQFF

D gene: -
V gene: TRBV4-1
J gene: TRBJ2-4
clone size: -
CDR3 DNA: TGCGCCAGCAGCCAAGGCGGTAAAGGATTGATAGCCAAAAACATTCAGTACTTC
CDR3 protein: CASSQGGKGLIAKNIQYF

D gene: TRBD2
V gene: TRBV27
J gene: TRBJ2-5
clone size: -
CDR3 DNA: TGTGCCAGCAGTTTTTCTAGCGGCCAAGAGACCCAGTACTTC
CDR3 protein: CASSFSSGQETQYF

D gene: TRBD1
V gene: TRBV5-1
J gene: TRBJ2-3
clone size: -
CDR3 DNA: TGCGCCAGCAGCTTGTTACAGGGGGAGGGCACAGATACGCAGTATTTT
CDR3 protein: CASSLLQGEGTDTQYF

D gene: TRBD1
V gene: TRBV18
J gene: TRBJ1-3
clone size: -
CDR3 DNA: TGTGCCAGCTCATCGACAGGGGCCCAGGGAAACACCATATATTTT
CDR3 protein: CASSSTGAQGNTIYF

D gene: TRBD1
V gene: TRBV5-1
J gene: TRBJ2-1
clone size: -
CDR3 DNA: TGCGCCAGCAGCTACAGGACAGGGGGCAATGAGCAGTTCTTC
CDR3 protein: CASSYRTGGNEQFF

D gene: TRBD2
V gene: TRBV2
J gene: TRBJ2-1
clone size: -
CDR3 DNA: TGTGCCAGCAGTGAGCAAGCGGGAGGAGGCTACAATGAGCAGTTCTTC
CDR3 protein: CASSEQAGGGYNEQFF

D gene: -
V gene: TRBV19
J gene: TRBJ1-5
clone size: -
CDR3 DNA: TGTGCCAGTAGGCCCCGGGGGGGAAATCAGCCCCAGCATTTT
CDR3 protein: CASRPRGGNQPQHF

D gene: TRBD1
V gene: TRBV28
J gene: TRBJ1-3
clone size: -
CDR3 DNA: TGTGCCATCGATTCACAGGGGGCCGGAAACACCATATATTTT
CDR3 protein: CAIDSQGAGNTIYF

D gene: TRBD1
V gene: TRBV28
J gene: TRBJ2-2
clone size: -
CDR3 DNA: TGTGCCAGCAGTACAGGGGGTGGGGAGCTGTTTTTT
CDR3 protein: CASSTGGGELFF

D gene: -
V gene: TRBV2
J gene: TRBJ1-5
clone size: -
CDR3 DNA: TGTGCCAGCAGGGCGGACACCACCCGAGTTCAGCCCCAGCATTTT
CDR3 protein: CASRADTTRVQPQHF

D gene: -
V gene: TRBV19
J gene: TRBJ2-7
clone size: -
CDR3 DNA: TGTGCCAGTAGTATGAACAGGGCCCGGGACGAGCAGTACTTC
CDR3 protein: CASSMNRARDEQYF

D gene: TRBD1
V gene: TRBV19
J gene: TRBJ2-5
clone size: -
CDR3 DNA: TGTGCCAGTAGTGTGACAGGGGGCGGCCAAGAGACCCAGTACTTC
CDR3 protein: CASSVTGGGQETQYF

D gene: -
V gene: TRBV10-3
J gene: TRBJ2-1
clone size: once
CDR3 DNA: TGTGCCATCAAGAGCCCTGAGGGAGATGAGCAGTTCTTC
CDR3 protein: CAIKSPEGDEQFF

D gene: -
V gene: TRBV11-2
J gene: TRBJ1-4
clone size: -
CDR3 DNA: TGTGCCAGCACCAAACTCGGGGTTCGGATTGAAAAACTGTTTTTT
CDR3 protein: CASTKLGVRIEKLFF

D gene: -
V gene: TRBV29-1
J gene: TRBJ2-5
clone size: -
CDR3 DNA: TGCAGCGTTGAAATCCCAGGGCAAGAGACCCAGTACTTC
CDR3 protein: CSVEIPGQETQYF

D gene: TRBD1
V gene: TRBV11-1
J gene: TRBJ2-5
clone size: -
CDR3 DNA: TGTGCCAGCAGCGGGGGACAGGGAGGTGGGGAGACCCAGTACTTC
CDR3 protein: CASSGGQGGGETQYF